The 17 T cell receptor beta chains below were found in one sample sequenced in a study of cytomegalovirus exposure and HLA in healthy donors. Amplification used 60 Vbeta primers and 13 Jbeta primers. Using immunoSEQ multiplex PCR, the repertoire was profiled, and TCRdb retains in-frame clones only, with some absent. The sample contains 200,000 to 250,000 clones, 80% to 90% of which appear only once. The specimen sequenced was PBMCs. These TCRs come from a woman aged 18-29 years in good health and CMV-seronegative.

The J gene is TRBJ2-6, the V gene TRBV4-3; D is perhaps TRBD1 (5 bases). CDR3 size: 16 residues. Per the germline V gene, CDR1 is LGHNA and CDR2 is YSLEER. V was clipped by 0 bases and J by 2 bases, with 8 bases between them. CDR3 coding DNA: TGCGCCAGCAGCCAAGAAGGGGTGACTGGGGCCAACGTCCTGACTTTC. Its protein product is CASSQEGVTGANVLTF.

V and J are TRBV5-8 and TRBJ2-7; TRBD1 matches 9 bases. The CDR3 has 13 residues. Germline V CDR1 and CDR2: SGHTS, YDEGEE. V gave up 6 bases and J gave up 4 bases; unmatched junction bases: 5. Here the CDR3 reads CASTYRGLYEQYF. For the CDR3, the DNA is TGTGCCAGCACCTACAGGGGGCTGTACGAGCAGTACTTC.

The rearrangement joins TRBV6-5 to TRBJ1-2; 9 positions agree with TRBD1. The CDR3 length is 15 residues. Germline CDR1 is MNHEY and CDR2 is SVGAGI. The junction had 8 bases not matched to a gene; V was cut back by 6 bases and J by 3 bases. The CDR3 DNA reads as TGTGCCAGCAGCACCACAGGGGGCGCTGACTATGGCTACACCTTC. Residues: CASSTTGGADYGYTF.

The chain links TRBV7-9 to TRBJ2-5, with D possibly being TRBD2 (6 bases). V lost 4 bases to trimming and J lost 5 bases, with 26 bases between them. Germline V gene lookup returns CDR1 SEHNR and CDR2 FQNEAQ (reference sequence). This CDR3 has 18 amino acids. CDR3 amino acids: CASSSPTQMGSAGETQYF. CDR3 DNA: TGTGCCAGCAGCTCCCCGACCCAAATGGGCTCGGCGGGGGAGACCCAGTACTTC.

The chain recombines TRBV5-1 with TRBJ1-5, with D possibly being TRBD1 (5 bases). Germline V gene lookup returns CDR1 SGHRS and CDR2 YFSETQ. The V gene lost 1 base and the J gene lost 4 bases, with 12 bases spanning the gap. The CDR3 runs to 15 residues. CDR3 sequence: CASSLRGERNQPQHF. In DNA, the CDR3 is TGCGCCAGCAGCTTGAGGGGCGAGAGAAATCAGCCCCAGCATTTT.

V usage is TRBV7-7 and J usage is TRBJ2-3, with 8 bases lining up with TRBD2. This CDR3 region has 15 residues. In germline, CDR1 is SSHAT, CDR2 FNYEAQ (reference sequence). V was pared by 3 bases and J by 3 bases, with 5 bases of the junction left unmatched. For the CDR3, the DNA is TGTGCCAGCAGCTTGCGGGGGGCGCAGACAGATACGCAGTATTTT. Amino acid sequence: CASSLRGAQTDTQYF.

The genes are TRBV15 and TRBJ2-5, with 7 positions matching TRBD2. Losses at the gene ends were 4 bases for V and 5 bases for J; bases not matched to a gene: 7. The CDR3 is 14 amino acids. Germline V lookup: CDR1 LNHNV, CDR2 YYDKDF (reference sequence). CDR3 protein: CATSKLGGRETQYF. CDR3 nucleotides: TGTGCCACCAGCAAGCTCGGGGGGAGGGAGACCCAGTACTTC.

The chain has TRBV10-3 and TRBJ2-3, with D possibly being TRBD1 (6 bases). CDR1 and CDR2 from the germline V gene are ENHRY and SYGVKD. This CDR3 region has 15 residues. The V and J ends lost 5 bases and 4 bases respectively, with 16 bases between them. The CDR3 region is CAISNTGLDPDTQYF. The CDR3 DNA reads TGTGCCATCAGTAACACAGGGTTAGATCCAGATACGCAGTATTTT.

The chain has TRBV21-1 and TRBJ2-1; TRBD1 is taken as the D call from the table, unchecked against the DNA. TRBV21-1 is noted as a pseudogene. The CDR3 has 19 amino acids. The CDR3 protein is CASSKVGLMQLQPYNEQFF. CDR3 coding DNA: TGTGCCAGCAGCAAAGTAGGCCTAATGCAGCTACAGCCCTACAATGAGCAGTTCTTC.

The CDR3 bases are TGTGCCAGCAGCTTGTACGGTTCGGGCAATCAGCCCCAGCATTTT. This codes for CASSLYGSGNQPQHF. The J gene is TRBJ1-5, the V gene TRBV5-6; D unresolved. Germline V gene lookup returns CDR1 SGHDT and CDR2 YYEEEE. Trimming stripped 1 base from V and 2 bases from J, with 10 bases between. The CDR3 covers 15 residues.

For this clone: This CDR3 is also generated by other DNA sequences in the sample. The chain is built from TRBV9 and TRBJ2-5; 8 nucleotides line up with TRBD2. The CDR3 consists of 14 residues. Unmatched junction bases numbered 4, after V lost 2 bases and J lost 4 bases. The germline V gene encodes CDR1 SGDLS and CDR2 YYNGEE. The CDR3 spells CASSVSGGGETQYF. The CDR3 bases are TGTGCCAGCAGCGTGTCCGGGGGGGGAGAGACCCAGTACTTC.

Written as DNA, the CDR3 is TGTGCCAGCAGTCCGGGACAAACGACGGCTCGGGCTTTCTTT. It yields the protein CASSPGQTTARAFF. The chain carries TRBV27 and TRBJ1-1; D might be TRBD1 (6 bases). Germline-derived CDR1 and CDR2 are MNHEY and SMNVEV (reference sequence). V gave up 5 bases and J gave up 11 bases, with 21 bases separating them. The CDR3 contains 14 residues.

V gene TRBV4-1 combines with J gene TRBJ2-1, with TRBD2 as a possible D gene (7 bases). V gave up 3 bases and J gave up 1 base, with 16 bases separating them. The germline gives CDR1 MGHRA, CDR2 YSYEKL. The CDR3 contains 17 residues. The DNA of the CDR3 is TGCGCCAGCAGCCATAGGGGGGGCACATTTTCCTACAATGAGCAGTTCTTC. This codes for CASSHRGGTFSYNEQFF.

This clone has only one observation. The J gene is TRBJ2-1, the V gene TRBV21-1; the table calls TRBD2, which could not be checked here. TRBV21-1 counts as a pseudogene. The CDR3 contains 18 residues. This CDR3 reads CASSKGDRETDSYNEQFF. The CDR3 nucleotides read TGTGCCAGCAGCAAAGGTGACCGGGAAACCGACTCCTACAATGAGCAGTTCTTC.

V and J are TRBV19 and TRBJ1-5, with a weak D call TRBD1 (6 bases). V was trimmed by 5 bases and J by 1 base, leaving 15 bases between them. This CDR3 contains 16 residues. In germline, CDR1 is LNHDA, CDR2 SQIVND (reference sequence). The CDR3 nucleotides read TGTGCCAGTAGTCCCCTCCCAGGGGAAAGCAATCAGCCCCAGCATTTT. Its protein product is CASSPLPGESNQPQHF.

J is TRBJ2-1 and V is TRBV11-3; 10 positions match TRBD1. Germline CDR1 reads SGHNT; CDR2 reads YENEEA. V lost 5 bases to trimming and J lost 0 bases; unmatched junction nucleotides: 13. This CDR3 has 19 amino acids. The CDR3 loop is CASSIGTGASGGSYNEQFF. CDR3 nucleotides: TGTGCCAGCAGCATCGGGACAGGGGCCAGCGGAGGCTCCTACAATGAGCAGTTCTTC.

Here the CDR3 reads CASSSRLDTQYF. The CDR3 DNA sequence: TGTGCCAGCAGCTCCAGGTTAGATACGCAGTATTTT. V usage is TRBV7-2 and J usage is TRBJ2-3; D remains ambiguous. CDR1 is SGHTA, CDR2 FQGNSA, per germline. There are 12 residues in the CDR3. Trimming shortened V by 4 bases and J by 5 bases, and 7 bases separated the two germline ends. Complete variable domain (other parts from reference TRBV7-2 and TRBJ2-3): GAGVSQSPSNKVTEKGKDVELRCDPISGHTALYWYRQSLGQGLEFLIYFQGNSAPDKSGLPSDRFSAERTGGSVSTLTIQRTQQEDSAVYLCASSSRLDTQYFGPGTRLTVL.